These 20 T cell receptor beta chains originate from one sample sequenced in a study of T cells in Graves' hyperthyroidism and ophthalmopathy. Amplified regions were TCR beta CDR3 sequences from RNA transcripts. Using the HTBI primer set, a first-round RT-PCR was run on the TCR CDR3. One entry per CDR3 protein, called by TCRdb with MiXCR from the multiplex PCR reads. The sample gives roughly 400,000 distinct CDR3 sequences, 25% of which show up once; about 73% is in the top ten. Sequencing used blood. The receptors originated from a middle-aged man with Graves' hyperthyroidism.

The chain combines TRBV2 with TRBJ1-4; 10 bases are a match to TRBD1. Unmatched junction bases numbered 3, after V lost 2 bases and J lost 9 bases. Germline CDR1 is SNHLY and CDR2 is FYNNEI. This CDR3 comprises 14 residues. CDR3 bases: TGTGCCAGCAGTGAAATGGGACAGGGGCAAAAACTGTTTTTT. This sequence encodes CASSEMGQGQKLFF.

This clonotype was seen a few times. This rearrangement joins TRBV7-2 to TRBJ2-1; no definite D call. V was trimmed by 0 bases and J by 9 bases, leaving 18 bases between them. Per germline, CDR1 SGHTA and CDR2 FQGNSA. CDR3 length: 16 amino acids. The CDR3 region is CASSLALGLPRSEQFF. The CDR3 nucleotides are TGTGCCAGCAGCTTAGCTTTGGGCCTACCCCGCAGTGAGCAGTTCTTC.

This clonotype was seen only a few times. The chain links TRBV10-3 to TRBJ1-2, with 7 positions matching TRBD1. V lost 10 bases, J lost 5 bases, and 13 bases stayed unmatched. The CDR3 consists of 14 residues. Germline V gene data show CDR1 as ENHRY and CDR2 as SYGVKD. DNA for the CDR3: TGTGCCACCTACACAGGGGTTGTAGTATATGGCTACACCTTC. Translated, it gives CATYTGVVVYGYTF.

This clonotype has only a few counts. This chain joins TRBV6-1 and TRBJ2-2; the match to TRBD2 covers 8 bases. Germline loops: CDR1 MNHNS, CDR2 SASEGT. The CDR3 runs to 15 residues. The ends lost 7 bases at V and 6 bases at J; junction bases unmatched: 10. CDR3: CASNVGTRIAGELFF. As DNA, the CDR3 is TGTGCCAGCAACGTAGGGACTAGAATTGCCGGGGAGCTGTTTTTT.

About this clonotype itself: One end of the junction is discordant with germline, which a read error may explain. V and J are TRBV5-4 and TRBJ2-1; 8 bases map to TRBD2. The CDR3 contains 14 residues. Germline assignment: CDR1 SGHNT and CDR2 YYREEE (reference sequence). The CDR3 region has the DNA TGTGCCAACAGCTTAACTAGCGGAGACAATGAGCAGTTCTTC. Amino acid sequence: CANSLTSGDNEQFF.

The rearrangement joins TRBV29-1 to TRBJ2-7; no reliable D call. The CDR3 has 14 amino acids. The V gene lost 6 bases and the J gene lost 1 base, with 16 bases spanning the gap. Germline CDR1 is SQVTM and CDR2 is ANQGSEA. CDR3 sequence: CSVGMRLGSYEQYF. CDR3 coding DNA: TGCAGCGTGGGGATGAGATTGGGATCCTACGAGCAGTACTTC.

About this clonotype: The junction and the germline gene differ at one end; a read error may be behind it. This chain joins TRBV5-1 and TRBJ2-1, with TRBD2 matching over 11 bases. The CDR3 totals 15 residues. Germline-derived CDR1 and CDR2 are SGHRS and YFSETQ. CDR3 loop: CASRTSGSSYNEQLF. The CDR3 DNA sequence: TGCGCCAGCCGTACTAGCGGGAGTTCCTACAATGAGCAGCTCTTC.

This clonotype was observed a few times. V usage is TRBV20-1 and J usage is TRBJ1-4, with D hard to call. CDR1 and CDR2 (germline): DFQATT, SNEGSKA (reference sequence). This CDR3 region has 11 residues. V was trimmed by 1 base and J by 5 bases, leaving 2 bases between them. CDR3 loop: CSARGNEKLFF. The CDR3 DNA reads as TGCAGTGCTAGAGGGAATGAAAAACTGTTTTTT.

This clonotype was detected a few times. The J gene is TRBJ2-1, the V gene TRBV20-1, with no clear D. V lost 6 bases, J lost 3 bases, and 18 bases lay in between. CDR1 DFQATT and CDR2 SNEGSKA come from the germline V gene (reference sequence). This CDR3 region has 15 residues. CDR3 residues: CSASSVTRNYNEQFF. The CDR3 bases are TGCAGTGCCAGTAGTGTGACCCGAAACTACAATGAGCAGTTCTTC.

In its sample, this clonotype was seen a few times. This chain links TRBV6-5 with TRBJ1-6; 8 nucleotides align to TRBD1. The CDR3 runs 19 residues. Germline V gene sequence: CDR1 MNHEY, CDR2 SVGAGI. V was pared by 2 bases and J by 0 bases, with 9 bases of the junction left unmatched. CDR3 amino acids: CASSYTRQGKSSYNSPLHF. The CDR3 bases are TGTGCCAGCAGTTACACTAGACAGGGGAAAAGCTCCTATAATTCACCCCTCCACTTT.

This clonotype was detected ten times or more. This chain connects TRBV19 to TRBJ2-4, with D perhaps TRBD1 or TRBD2 (5 bases each). V was clipped by 7 bases and J by 0 bases, with 16 bases between them. This CDR3 region has 16 residues. Germline V gene data show CDR1 as LNHDA and CDR2 as SQIVND (reference sequence). The CDR3 region has the DNA TGTGCCAGTAAGGGGCCCATGAGGGGAGCCAAAAACATTCAGTACTTC. It yields the protein CASKGPMRGAKNIQYF.

On this clonotype: Mismatch with germline at one junction end may stem from a read error. The chain employs TRBV6-1 and TRBJ1-1; the D is unclear. The CDR3 extends over 15 amino acids. Germline CDR1 and CDR2: MNHNS and SASEGT. The DNA of the CDR3 is TGTGCCAGCAAATCGGGTAGAAGAGGGAACACTGAAGCTTCCTTT. This encodes CASKSGRRGNTEASF.

Here the CDR3 DNA reads TGTGCCAGCAGTGCGACTAGCGGCACAGATACGCAGTATTTT. The encoded protein is CASSATSGTDTQYF. The chain uses TRBV7-9 and TRBJ2-3; 8 nucleotides agree with TRBD2. Germline V gene data show CDR1 as SEHNR and CDR2 as FQNEAQ (reference sequence). The CDR3 has 14 amino acids. V was clipped by 6 bases and J by 1 base; unmatched bases: 3.

The chain has TRBV9 and TRBJ2-1, with 14 bases lining up with TRBD2. The CDR3 contains 19 residues. The germline V gene has CDR1 SGDLS and CDR2 YYNGEE. The V segment lost 3 bases and the J segment 0 bases; nucleotides outside the gene matches: 8. Written as DNA, the CDR3 is TGTGCCAGCAGCGGGGGACTAGCGGGAGCTGGGAGCTCCTACAATGAGCAGTTCTTC. This encodes CASSGGLAGAGSSYNEQFF.

The gene calls are TRBV5-1 and TRBJ2-1; unclear D gene. Trimming took off 5 bases at V and 0 bases at J, with 12 bases between the two ends. From germline, CDR1 is SGHRS and CDR2 YFSETQ. This CDR3 has 15 residues. CDR3 residues: CASRPTPSSYNEQFF. CDR3 nucleotide sequence: TGCGCCAGCAGGCCTACCCCCAGCTCCTACAATGAGCAGTTCTTC.

V gene TRBV3-1 combines with J gene TRBJ1-4; 7 bases line up with TRBD1. Germline values: CDR1 LGHDT, CDR2 YNNKEL (reference sequence). The CDR3 consists of 16 residues. V was pared by 4 bases and J by 4 bases, with 9 bases of the junction left unmatched. CDR3: CASSPGGTVFNEKLFF. CDR3 DNA: TGTGCCAGCAGCCCCGGAGGGACAGTCTTTAATGAAAAACTGTTTTTT.

Ten or more counts support this clonotype. V and J are TRBV20-1 and TRBJ2-3; D gene unclear. Germline V lookup: CDR1 DFQATT, CDR2 SNEGSKA (reference sequence). The CDR3 length is 15 residues. The V end was cut by 0 bases, the J end by 0 bases, with 10 bases between. In nucleotides, the CDR3 is TGCAGTGCTAGAGAGGCGGCGAGGAGCACAGATACGCAGTATTTT. Amino acids: CSAREAARSTDTQYF.

The chain links TRBV6-1 to TRBJ1-2; D ambiguous. This CDR3 comprises 15 residues. Trimming stripped 6 bases from V and 6 bases from J, with 20 bases between. Germline V CDR1 and CDR2: MNHNS, SASEGT. The CDR3: CASRPPGGVRDGYTF. DNA for the CDR3: TGTGCCAGCAGGCCCCCCGGCGGCGTCCGGGATGGCTACACCTTC.

This clonotype appeared a few times. The chain carries TRBV6-1 and TRBJ2-5, with 8 bases identical to TRBD1. Trimming at V came to 7 bases and at J to 5 bases, leaving 6 bases not matched to a gene. Germline V gene data show CDR1 as MNHNS and CDR2 as SASEGT. The CDR3 is made up of 13 amino acids. CDR3 DNA sequence: TGTGCCAGCATTGAGACAGGGGTGGAGACCCAGTACTTC. Its translation is CASIETGVETQYF.

This chain links TRBV7-3 with TRBJ2-1; TRBD2 is a possible D gene (6 bases). Germline V gives CDR1 SGHTA, CDR2 FQGTGA. V lost 5 bases, J lost 10 bases, and 15 bases lay in between. The CDR3 totals 13 residues. The DNA of the CDR3 is TGTGCCAGCAGCCAGACCCGAAGCGGGGAGCAGTTCTTC. This encodes CASSQTRSGEQFF.